This T cell receptor (beta chain) came from a study of T cell repertoires in cytomegalovirus infection. About the research overall: TCR beta signatures that were public indicated CMV infection and matching HLA type.

V lost 3 bases and J 0 bases, leaving 9 bases between the germline ends. CDR1 MNHEY and CDR2 SMNVEV come from the germline V gene (reference sequence). The CDR3 spans 14 residues. About this clonotype: As yet, its antigen is unknown.

Using its own MiXCR run on the reads, TCRdb lists one record per CDR3 protein. The table shows nearly 550,000 distinct CDR3 sequences, with 15% to 20% occurring only once. The study, taken as a whole, reports: Cumulated frequencies of public TCR beta families served to identify carriers of CMV plus the relevant HLA. The ex vivo response was dominated by HLA-C-restricted CMV-specific TCR beta clonotypes.

The sequenced material came from CD8+ T cells from PBMCs. This receptor was obtained from a human donor in good health (CMV status not recorded). Some clones in this sample may be carry-over from other donors' samples. The rearrangement joins TRBV27 to TRBJ2-7, with D possibly TRBD2 on 5 matching bases. The CDR3 bases are TGTGCCAGCAGTTTTAGTCTAGCCTCCTACGAGCAGTACTTC. Translating gives CASSFSLASYEQYF.